Here is one TCR beta chain with its context. These data are taken from a study of PD-1 blockade in classical Hodgkin lymphoma. The table came from immunoSEQ multiplex PCR; TCRdb's copy has only in-frame clones and leaves some out. This repertoire shows 100,000 or so clones, around 89% found once; its top ten account for about 6.4%. Relapses following autologous stem cell transplantation were seen in all patients, with brentuximab vedotin exposure varying. The V and J ends lost 4 bases and 2 bases respectively, with 10 bases between them. The germline CDR1 and CDR2 sequences are SGHNT and YENEEA. The CDR3 has 14 residues.

The sample was peripheral blood mononuclear cells (PBMCs), taken before the second cycle of nivolumab. The sequence derives from a human donor with classical Hodgkin lymphoma. The chain employs TRBV11-3 and TRBJ2-3; perhaps TRBD1 as D (6 bases). DNA for the CDR3: TGTGCCAGCAGCTCCGGGACACTCACAGATACGCAGTATTTT. This translates into CASSSGTLTDTQYF.